This entry is about one TCR beta chain. The record originates from a study of control samples from healthy donors and cancer patients. Some clones are missing from TCRdb's copy, which holds only in-frame ones; the method was immunoSEQ multiplex PCR. The sample has about 82,000 clones; 87% are singletons. This CDR3 has 14 amino acids. The V segment lost 3 bases and the J segment 2 bases; nucleotides outside the gene matches: 1. The V gene's germline CDR1 is SGDLS and CDR2 YYNGEE. The rearrangement uses TRBV9 and TRBJ2-5; 10 nucleotides agree with TRBD1. This TCR was recovered from a man aged 45-60 years in good health. Sequencing was performed on blood. The CDR3 loop reads CASSADRGQETQYF. CDR3 nucleotides: TGTGCCAGCAGCGCGGACAGGGGGCAAGAGACCCAGTACTTC.